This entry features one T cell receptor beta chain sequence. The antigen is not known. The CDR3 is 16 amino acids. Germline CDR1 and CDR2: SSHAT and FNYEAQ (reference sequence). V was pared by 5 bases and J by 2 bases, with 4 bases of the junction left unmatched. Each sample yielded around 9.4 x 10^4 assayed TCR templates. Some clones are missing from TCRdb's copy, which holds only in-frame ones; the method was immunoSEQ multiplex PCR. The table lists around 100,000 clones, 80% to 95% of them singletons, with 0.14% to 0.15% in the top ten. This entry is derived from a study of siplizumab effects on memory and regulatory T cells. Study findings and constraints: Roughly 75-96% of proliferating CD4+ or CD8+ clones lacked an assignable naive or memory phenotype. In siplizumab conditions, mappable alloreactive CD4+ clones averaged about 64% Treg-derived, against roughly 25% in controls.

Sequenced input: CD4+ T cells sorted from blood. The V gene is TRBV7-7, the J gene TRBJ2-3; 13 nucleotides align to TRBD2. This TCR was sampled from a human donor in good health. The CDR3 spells CASSPTSGGLTDTQYF. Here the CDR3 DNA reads TGTGCCAGCAGCCCGACTAGCGGGGGGCTCACAGATACGCAGTATTTT.